This note documents a single T cell receptor (beta chain) sequence. The J segment lost 9 bases and the V segment lost 1 base, leaving 10 bases of the junction unmatched. Germline assignment: CDR1 SNHLY and CDR2 FYNNEI. The CDR3 consists of 16 residues. The PCR was carried out with 60 Vbeta primers and 13 Jbeta primers. Profiling relied on immunoSEQ multiplex PCR, and the TCRdb table lists in-frame clones only, not all of them. This sample has some 200,000 clones, with about 86% found just once. The data derive from a study of cytomegalovirus exposure and HLA in healthy donors. The sample taken for sequencing was PBMCs. The chain combines TRBV2 with TRBJ2-4; TRBD1 matches 9 bases. This sequence originates from a woman in her 30s in good health and CMV-seronegative. CDR3 in DNA: TGTGCCAGCAGTGAAGGGACAGGGGCCCATTTCGGCATTCAGTACTTC. It specifies CASSEGTGAHFGIQYF.